Sequencing of this T cell receptor beta chain was carried out in a study of identical twins. This clonotype was seen at least ten times. The antigen is undetermined. Template switching supplied a universal primer site; unique molecular identifiers were carried on the cDNA. TCRdb re-called the 5' RACE reads with MiXCR, one entry per CDR3 protein. The data hold approximately 670,000 distinct CDR3 sequences, with roughly 6% observed a single time. Study conclusions and caveats: Conclusions leaned on cross-sectional statistical analysis and did not track the same donors over time. Some out-of-frame alpha sequences were shared by twins, and these showed excess low generation probability.

The V and J ends lost 4 bases and 4 bases, in that order; junction bases with no gene match: 3. The CDR3 covers 13 residues. Germline V gene sequence: CDR1 SGHVS, CDR2 FQNEAQ. This TCR came from a young man in good health. Sequencing input: naive T cells sorted from blood. The chain couples TRBV7-8 to TRBJ2-5; 7 nucleotides agree with TRBD1. In DNA, the CDR3 is TGTGCCAGCAGCTCGGACAGGATAGAGACCCAGTACTTC. Protein: CASSSDRIETQYF.